Listed here are 22 T cell receptor beta chains from one sample, sequenced in a study of CD8 T cells in ankylosing spondylitis. Study findings and constraints: A TCR beta motif of about 8 highly homologous variants appeared characteristic of ankylosing spondylitis blood.

These TCRs are of unknown antigen specificity. Using its own MiXCR run on the 5' RACE reads, TCRdb lists one record per CDR3 protein. The data contain fewer than 750,000 distinct CDR3 sequences, over 15% of them singletons. The sample was blood, either unsorted or a sorted T cell fraction (not recorded which). The receptors originated from a male donor with ankylosing spondylitis.

J is TRBJ2-3 and V is TRBV12-3 or TRBV12-4; TRBD2 matches 10 bases. This CDR3 has 16 residues. V lost 1 base and J lost 3; bases outside the gene matches: 4. CDR3 in DNA: TGTGCCAGCAGTTTAGAGCGGGGGGGCAGGACAGATACGCAGTATTTT. Amino acids: CASSLERGGRTDTQYF.

This clonotype was seen only a few times. V usage is TRBV15 and J usage is TRBJ2-1; tentatively, D is TRBD1 (5 bases). The length of the CDR3 is 13 residues. CDR1 is LNHNV, CDR2 YYDKDF, per germline (reference sequence). Deletions cut 8 bases from V and 0 bases from J, with 8 bases between. The CDR3 bases are TGTGCCACCCAAGGGGCCTCCTACAATGAGCAGTTCTTC. It translates to CATQGASYNEQFF.

This clonotype was found a few times. CDR3 in DNA: TGTGCCAGCAGCCAGCCCGGTGGCACTGAGCAGTTCTTC. Translating gives CASSQPGGTEQFF. This sequence joins TRBV3-1 and TRBJ2-1; D is uncertain. CDR3 length equals 13 residues. V was trimmed by 3 bases and J by 9 bases, leaving 12 bases between them. Germline V gives CDR1 LGHDT, CDR2 YNNKEL (reference sequence).

In this sample, this clonotype turned up many times. The junction departs from germline at one end; a sequencing error may be responsible. The chain joins TRBV5-1 to TRBJ2-3; D unclear. The CDR3 is 14 amino acids. Germline-derived CDR1 and CDR2 are SGHRS and YFSETQ. CDR3 region: CATSRFGSTDTQYF. Written as DNA, the CDR3 is TGCGCCACCAGCCGTTTTGGGTCGACAGATACGCAGTATTTT.

This clonotype was picked up a small number of times. J is TRBJ2-7 and V is TRBV7-2; 12 positions match TRBD2. The CDR3 consists of 14 residues. V lost 4 bases and J lost 6; bases outside the gene matches: 4. Germline V lookup: CDR1 SGHTA, CDR2 FQGNSA. DNA of the CDR3: TGTGCCAGCAGCTCCGGGACTAGCGGGTCCGAGCAGTACTTC. It codes for CASSSGTSGSEQYF. The complete variable domain, with remaining parts taken from reference TRBV7-2 and TRBJ2-7, reads GAGVSQSPSNKVTEKGKDVELRCDPISGHTALYWYRQSLGQGLEFLIYFQGNSAPDKSGLPSDRFSAERTGGSVSTLTIQRTQQEDSAVYLCASSSGTSGSEQYFGPGTRLTVT.

The chain links TRBV27 to TRBJ2-1; TRBD2 might be the D (5 bases). The CDR3 is 16 residues long. V gave up 7 bases and J gave up 0 bases, with 16 bases separating them. CDR1 and CDR2 from the germline V gene are MNHEY and SMNVEV (reference sequence). The CDR3 loop reads CASTGPGSSSYNEQFF. Here the CDR3 DNA reads TGTGCCAGCACTGGGCCGGGGTCAAGCTCCTACAATGAGCAGTTCTTC.

The V call is TRBV12-3 or TRBV12-4, the J call TRBJ2-3; no clear D gene. There are 12 residues in the CDR3. Trimming took 7 bases from V and 1 from J, leaving 6 bases between them. CDR3 sequence (DNA): TGTGCCAGCAACCTCGGCACAGATACGCAGTATTTT. It specifies CASNLGTDTQYF.

In this sample, this clonotype turned up a few times. The chain links TRBV20-1 to TRBJ2-3; 7 nucleotides line up with TRBD1. V gave up 3 bases and J gave up 4 bases; unmatched junction bases: 13. Germline V gene sequence: CDR1 DFQATT, CDR2 SNEGSKA (reference sequence). The CDR3 consists of 16 residues. The CDR3: CSASAQSGTVADTQYF. CDR3 nucleotide sequence: TGCAGTGCTAGCGCCCAATCCGGGACAGTCGCAGATACGCAGTATTTT.

This clonotype came up a few times. V is TRBV6-6 and J is TRBJ2-7; no reliable D call. From germline, CDR1 is MNHNY and CDR2 SVGAGI (reference sequence). This CDR3 is 13 amino acids long. The V end lost 4 bases, the J end lost 3 bases, and 10 bases lay between the germline ends. The CDR3 sequence: CASSSWAHYEQYF. DNA for the CDR3: TGTGCCAGCAGTTCCTGGGCGCACTACGAGCAGTACTTC.

The chain couples TRBV12-3 or TRBV12-4 to TRBJ1-2, with 10 bases aligning to TRBD1. This CDR3 contains 17 residues. Unmatched junction bases numbered 10, after V lost 1 base and J lost 5 bases. For the CDR3, the DNA is TGTGCCAGCAGTTTAGGGGGGACAGGGGCGATATGGTATGGCTACACCTTC. Translating it yields CASSLGGTGAIWYGYTF.

V usage is TRBV20-1 and J usage is TRBJ1-1, with D maybe TRBD1 (6 bases). This CDR3 is built from 11 residues. Looked up from germline, CDR1 is DFQATT and CDR2 is SNEGSKA (reference sequence). The DNA of the CDR3 is TGCAGCGCCCGGGACACCCAAGAAGCTTTCTTT. Amino acids: CSARDTQEAFF.

This chain links TRBV15 with TRBJ2-5; TRBD2 aligns across 11 bases. Germline-derived CDR1 and CDR2 are LNHNV and YYDKDF (reference sequence). The CDR3 is 15 amino acids. V shed 1 base, J shed 2 bases, and the junction held 0 bases outside the gene matches. CDR3 residues: CATSRVAGGQETQYF. The CDR3 DNA reads TGTGCCACCAGCAGAGTAGCGGGGGGGCAAGAGACCCAGTACTTC. Based on the CDR3 plus reference TRBV15 and TRBJ2-5, the full variable domain is DAMVIQNPRYQVTQFGKPVTLSCSQTLNHNVMYWYQQKSSQAPKLLFHYYDKDFNNEADTPDNFQSRRPNTSFCFLDIRSPGLGDTAMYLCATSRVAGGQETQYFGPGTRLLVL.

A few counts support this clonotype. This chain uses TRBV5-1 with TRBJ1-2; 7 nucleotides match TRBD1. CDR3 length: 13 residues. V lost 4 bases and J lost 8; bases outside the gene matches: 8. The V gene's germline CDR1 is SGHRS and CDR2 YFSETQ. Here the CDR3 reads CASSPSTGRGYTF. The CDR3 coding sequence is TGCGCCAGCAGCCCGTCGACAGGGCGAGGCTACACCTTC.

This clonotype was counted at least ten times. Germline is not matched at one junction end, which may reflect a read error. The chain is built from TRBV7-2 and TRBJ2-7, with unresolved D. The V gene's germline CDR1 is SGHTA and CDR2 FQGNSA. The CDR3 extends over 14 amino acids. Here the CDR3 reads CASSLDGSSYEQYF. The CDR3 nucleotides are TGTGCCAGCAGTTTAGACGGAAGCTCCTACGAGCAGTACTTC.

V usage is TRBV7-2 and J usage is TRBJ2-7; 7 bases match TRBD1. Germline V gene data show CDR1 as SGHTA and CDR2 as FQGNSA. V shed 5 bases and J 3 bases; nucleotides not matched to a gene: 7. CDR3 length: 14 amino acids. The CDR3 nucleotides read TGTGCCAGCAGCCGAAACCAGGGGGACTACGAGCAGTACTTC. The encoded protein is CASSRNQGDYEQYF.

The chain combines TRBV20-1 with TRBJ1-1; D not resolved. The CDR3 consists of 13 residues. CDR1 DFQATT and CDR2 SNEGSKA come from the germline V gene (reference sequence). Trimming pared 3 bases from V and 4 bases from J, leaving 12 bases between. This CDR3 reads CSARDVRGTEAFF. DNA for the CDR3: TGCAGTGCTAGGGACGTTAGAGGCACTGAAGCTTTCTTT.

V and J are TRBV9 and TRBJ1-1, with D tentatively TRBD1 (5 bases). V was pared by 4 bases and J by 4 bases, with 17 bases between. The germline V gene has CDR1 SGDLS and CDR2 YYNGEE. The CDR3 spans 15 residues. CDR3 sequence (DNA): TGTGCCAGCAGCCCTCAACGGCCCGGGGGCACTGAAGCTTTCTTT. Its translation: CASSPQRPGGTEAFF.

This chain links TRBV28 with TRBJ1-3, with 7 bases identical to TRBD1. V gave up 6 bases and J gave up 0 bases; unmatched junction bases: 11. The CDR3 contains 17 residues. Per the germline V gene, CDR1 is MDHEN and CDR2 is SYDVKM. The CDR3 DNA is TGTGCCAGCAGCCGTTACCCGGGACAGATCTCTGGAAACACCATATATTTT. This sequence encodes CASSRYPGQISGNTIYF.

The table lists this clonotype with a few counts. The rearrangement joins TRBV5-1 to TRBJ2-5; tentative D call: TRBD2 (6 bases). V dropped 7 bases and J dropped 2 bases, with 18 bases sitting between them. The CDR3 contains 15 residues. Germline V gene data show CDR1 as SGHRS and CDR2 as YFSETQ. CDR3 sequence reads: CASVLIAGPQETQYF. CDR3 in DNA: TGCGCCAGCGTCTTGATCGCGGGGCCTCAAGAGACCCAGTACTTC.

The chain recombines TRBV29-1 with TRBJ2-5, with 11 nucleotides matching TRBD2. Losses at the gene ends were 3 bases for V and 5 bases for J; bases not matched to a gene: 8. CDR3 length: 15 residues. Per the germline V gene, CDR1 is SQVTM and CDR2 is ANQGSEA. The CDR3 loop is CSVDGTSGLGETQYF. The CDR3 DNA sequence: TGCAGCGTTGATGGGACTAGCGGCTTAGGGGAGACCCAGTACTTC.

This clonotype has only a few counts. The chain employs TRBV12-3 or TRBV12-4 and TRBJ2-2; 7 bases fit TRBD2. The CDR3 totals 15 residues. Unmatched junction bases numbered 6, after V lost 4 bases and J lost 4 bases. The CDR3 DNA is TGTGCCAGCAGTTCGGGGGGACTTCTCACCGGGGAGCTGTTTTTT. This sequence encodes CASSSGGLLTGELFF.

This clonotype was seen only once. J is TRBJ1-1 and V is TRBV5-1; 9 bases are shared with TRBD1. Germline V gives CDR1 SGHRS, CDR2 YFSETQ. This CDR3 is built from 15 residues. J lost 6 bases, V lost 1 base, and 7 bases had no gene match. The DNA for the CDR3 is TGCGCCAGCAGCTTGTTTGGGGGACAGGGCCCTGAAGCTTTCTTT. Its protein product is CASSLFGGQGPEAFF.